The rows below give T cell receptor beta chains drawn from one sample of a study of long-term antiretroviral therapy in people with HIV. Sequencing used immunoSEQ multiplex PCR; TCRdb keeps in-frame clones, though not all of them. Among roughly 15,000 clones listed, about nine tenths were seen once. The material was unsorted PBMCs, obtained 0.6 years after starting antiretroviral therapy. Receptors were obtained from a woman aged 40 to 50 with HIV. The CDR3 runs from the conserved cysteine through the conserved F or W. The order of the fields is clone size, D gene, J gene, V gene, CDR3 protein, CDR3 DNA. A D gene is named only where the DNA matches it firmly. Size tells how often a clone was seen (once, few, many) or the class of an expanded clone, and some rows leave it out.

clone size: NA
D gene: NA
J gene: TRBJ2-3
V gene: TRBV19
CDR3 protein: CASSWGRDTDTQYF
CDR3 DNA: TGTGCCAGTAGTTGGGGACGAGACACAGATACGCAGTATTTT

clone size: few
D gene: NA
J gene: TRBJ1-2
V gene: TRBV25-1
CDR3 protein: CASSEVQSELYGYTF
CDR3 DNA: TGTGCCAGCAGTGAGGTTCAGTCCGAACTCTATGGCTACACCTTC

clone size: NA
D gene: TRBD2
J gene: TRBJ2-1
V gene: TRBV5-4
CDR3 protein: CASSSRLAGDEQFF
CDR3 DNA: TGTGCCAGCAGCTCCAGACTAGCGGGGGATGAGCAGTTCTTC

clone size: NA
D gene: NA
J gene: TRBJ1-2
V gene: TRBV27
CDR3 protein: CASSLKRTVYGYTF
CDR3 DNA: TGTGCCAGCAGTTTAAAGCGGACAGTCTATGGCTACACCTTC

clone size: NA
D gene: NA
J gene: TRBJ2-7
V gene: TRBV7-2
CDR3 protein: CASSPSLSRGLDEQYF
CDR3 DNA: TGTGCCAGCAGTCCCAGTCTCAGCCGGGGGCTCGACGAGCAGTACTTC

clone size: NA
D gene: TRBD1
J gene: TRBJ2-7
V gene: TRBV6-6
CDR3 protein: CASSTPDRGYYEQYF
CDR3 DNA: TGTGCCAGCAGTACTCCGGACAGGGGGTACTACGAGCAGTACTTC

clone size: NA
D gene: NA
J gene: TRBJ1-5
V gene: TRBV7-6
CDR3 protein: CASSHAPNQPQHF
CDR3 DNA: TGTGCCAGCAGCCACGCCCCTAATCAGCCCCAGCATTTT

clone size: NA
D gene: TRBD2
J gene: TRBJ2-7
V gene: TRBV27
CDR3 protein: CASSFGLAAEQYF
CDR3 DNA: TGTGCCAGCAGTTTCGGACTAGCGGCCGAGCAGTACTTC

clone size: once
D gene: TRBD1
J gene: TRBJ2-7
V gene: TRBV25-1
CDR3 protein: CASSEPGQGTFMQYF
CDR3 DNA: TGTGCCAGCAGTGAACCGGGACAGGGGACCTTTATGCAGTACTTC

clone size: NA
D gene: NA
J gene: TRBJ2-7
V gene: TRBV6-1
CDR3 protein: CASTRWGKVVEQYF
CDR3 DNA: TGTGCCAGCACCCGTTGGGGTAAGGTGGTCGAGCAGTACTTC

clone size: NA
D gene: NA
J gene: TRBJ2-2
V gene: TRBV19
CDR3 protein: CASSIKGNVGELFF
CDR3 DNA: TGTGCCAGTAGTATTAAGGGGAATGTCGGGGAGCTGTTTTTT

clone size: NA
D gene: TRBD2
J gene: TRBJ2-1
V gene: TRBV25-1
CDR3 protein: CASSSLAPSGNEQFF
CDR3 DNA: TGTGCCAGCAGTTCACTAGCGCCGTCGGGCAATGAGCAGTTCTTC

clone size: NA
D gene: TRBD1
J gene: TRBJ2-2
V gene: TRBV7-2
CDR3 protein: CASSWDRAVGELFF
CDR3 DNA: TGTGCCAGCAGCTGGGACAGGGCGGTCGGGGAGCTGTTTTTT

clone size: NA
D gene: TRBD2
J gene: TRBJ2-1
V gene: TRBV2
CDR3 protein: CATKGLASYNEQFF
CDR3 DNA: TGTGCCACAAAGGGACTAGCGAGCTACAATGAGCAGTTCTTC

clone size: NA
D gene: NA
J gene: TRBJ1-1
V gene: TRBV19
CDR3 protein: CASTRDTLNTEAFF
CDR3 DNA: TGTGCCAGTACGAGGGACACTTTGAACACTGAAGCTTTCTTT

clone size: once
D gene: NA
J gene: TRBJ2-3
V gene: TRBV18
CDR3 protein: CASSPPWDGTDTQYF
CDR3 DNA: TGTGCCAGCTCACCACCCTGGGACGGAACAGATACGCAGTATTTT

clone size: NA
D gene: TRBD1
J gene: TRBJ2-3
V gene: TRBV27
CDR3 protein: CASSSFGTGQTDTQYF
CDR3 DNA: TGTGCCAGCAGTTCCTTCGGGACAGGGCAAACAGATACGCAGTATTTT

clone size: once
D gene: TRBD2
J gene: TRBJ2-7
V gene: TRBV6-6
CDR3 protein: CASRRTSGGSYEQYF
CDR3 DNA: TGTGCCAGCAGAAGAACTAGCGGGGGTTCCTACGAGCAGTACTTC

clone size: large
D gene: NA
J gene: TRBJ1-1
V gene: TRBV11-3
CDR3 protein: CASSLGGTSREAFF
CDR3 DNA: TGTGCCAGCAGCTTAGGTGGGACAAGTCGTGAAGCTTTCTTT

clone size: NA
D gene: NA
J gene: TRBJ1-2
V gene: TRBV5-6
CDR3 protein: CASSLGSGDYGYTF
CDR3 DNA: TGTGCCAGCAGCTTGGGGTCAGGGGACTATGGCTACACCTTC

clone size: NA
D gene: NA
J gene: TRBJ2-2
V gene: TRBV5-1
CDR3 protein: CASSPGASTNTGELFF
CDR3 DNA: TGCGCCAGCAGCCCAGGGGCAAGCACTAACACCGGGGAGCTGTTTTTT

clone size: NA
D gene: TRBD2
J gene: TRBJ2-5
V gene: TRBV5-1
CDR3 protein: CASSPGTSGGAQETQYF
CDR3 DNA: TGCGCCAGCAGCCCCGGGACTAGCGGGGGGGCACAAGAGACCCAGTACTTC

clone size: NA
D gene: NA
J gene: TRBJ2-1
V gene: TRBV7-2
CDR3 protein: CASSLASAGNEQFF
CDR3 DNA: TGTGCCAGCAGCTTAGCGTCGGCGGGGAATGAGCAGTTCTTC

clone size: NA
D gene: NA
J gene: TRBJ2-3
V gene: TRBV7-9
CDR3 protein: CASGYGHDTQYF
CDR3 DNA: TGTGCCAGCGGTTATGGGCACGATACGCAGTATTTT

clone size: NA
D gene: NA
J gene: TRBJ2-7
V gene: TRBV7-9
CDR3 protein: CASSLAIGGAYEQYF
CDR3 DNA: TGTGCCAGCAGCTTAGCAATCGGAGGGGCTTACGAGCAGTACTTC

clone size: NA
D gene: NA
J gene: TRBJ1-4
V gene: TRBV4-3
CDR3 protein: CASSQVQSPTEKLFF
CDR3 DNA: TGCGCCAGCAGCCAAGTACAGAGCCCGACTGAAAAACTGTTTTTT

clone size: NA
D gene: TRBD1
J gene: TRBJ1-2
V gene: TRBV4-1
CDR3 protein: CASTATGADYGYTF
CDR3 DNA: TGCGCCAGTACAGCTACAGGGGCAGACTATGGCTACACCTTC

clone size: NA
D gene: TRBD1
J gene: TRBJ1-2
V gene: TRBV4-3
CDR3 protein: CASSQDSQGEDYGYTF
CDR3 DNA: TGCGCCAGCAGCCAAGATAGCCAGGGGGAGGACTATGGCTACACCTTC

clone size: once
D gene: TRBD1
J gene: TRBJ1-6
V gene: TRBV19
CDR3 protein: CASSWTGENSPLHF
CDR3 DNA: TGTGCCAGTTCTTGGACAGGGGAAAATTCACCCCTCCACTTT

clone size: NA
D gene: TRBD1
J gene: TRBJ1-1
V gene: TRBV5-6
CDR3 protein: CASSPGQGKGVTEAFF
CDR3 DNA: TGTGCCAGCAGCCCAGGACAGGGGAAAGGAGTCACTGAAGCTTTCTTT

clone size: NA
D gene: TRBD2
J gene: TRBJ2-3
V gene: TRBV4-3
CDR3 protein: CASSQDRTSGGARQYF
CDR3 DNA: TGCGCCAGCAGCCAAGATCGGACTAGCGGGGGGGCCAGGCAGTATTTT

clone size: NA
D gene: NA
J gene: TRBJ1-2
V gene: TRBV5-1
CDR3 protein: CASSPDGLTNYGYTF
CDR3 DNA: TGCGCCAGCAGCCCGGACGGTCTTACTAACTATGGCTACACCTTC

clone size: NA
D gene: NA
J gene: TRBJ1-3
V gene: TRBV4-1
CDR3 protein: CASSQDPGDSGNTIYF
CDR3 DNA: TGCGCCAGCAGCCAAGACCCAGGAGACTCTGGAAACACCATATATTTT

clone size: NA
D gene: TRBD1
J gene: TRBJ1-3
V gene: TRBV27
CDR3 protein: CASSLLGGAGNTIYF
CDR3 DNA: TGTGCCAGCAGCCTATTAGGGGGCGCGGGAAACACCATATATTTT

clone size: NA
D gene: NA
J gene: TRBJ2-3
V gene: TRBV25-1
CDR3 protein: CASSEVWGRGPDTQYF
CDR3 DNA: TGTGCCAGCAGTGAAGTCTGGGGGCGGGGCCCAGATACGCAGTATTTT

clone size: once
D gene: TRBD1
J gene: TRBJ1-2
V gene: TRBV30
CDR3 protein: CAWSVQGAYGYTF
CDR3 DNA: TGTGCCTGGAGTGTTCAGGGGGCTTATGGCTACACCTTC

clone size: NA
D gene: NA
J gene: TRBJ1-5
V gene: TRBV27
CDR3 protein: CASSRYDGNQPQHF
CDR3 DNA: TGTGCCAGCAGTAGATATGACGGGAATCAGCCCCAGCATTTT

clone size: NA
D gene: TRBD1
J gene: TRBJ1-1
V gene: TRBV4-3
CDR3 protein: CASSLRGLAVNTEAFF
CDR3 DNA: TGCGCCAGCAGCCTAAGGGGGCTGGCGGTGAACACTGAAGCTTTCTTT

clone size: NA
D gene: TRBD1
J gene: TRBJ1-3
V gene: TRBV5-4
CDR3 protein: CASSLAQGVSGNTIYF
CDR3 DNA: TGTGCCAGCAGCTTGGCGCAGGGGGTATCAGGAAACACCATATATTTT

clone size: NA
D gene: NA
J gene: TRBJ2-5
V gene: TRBV11-2
CDR3 protein: CASSLLGSWGRSQETQYF
CDR3 DNA: TGTGCCAGCAGCTTATTGGGGTCGTGGGGCAGGTCTCAAGAGACCCAGTACTTC

clone size: NA
D gene: TRBD1
J gene: TRBJ1-1
V gene: TRBV5-1
CDR3 protein: CASSYTGGGTEAFF
CDR3 DNA: TGCGCCAGCAGTTATACAGGGGGCGGCACTGAAGCTTTCTTT

clone size: NA
D gene: NA
J gene: TRBJ2-5
V gene: TRBV5-1
CDR3 protein: CASSLVGGQRETQYF
CDR3 DNA: TGCGCCAGCAGCTTGGTGGGGGGTCAACGGGAGACCCAGTACTTC

clone size: NA
D gene: NA
J gene: TRBJ1-4
V gene: TRBV5-4
CDR3 protein: CASSQAGTGNEKLFF
CDR3 DNA: TGTGCCAGCAGCCAGGCGGGCACAGGGAATGAAAAACTGTTTTTT

clone size: NA
D gene: TRBD2
J gene: TRBJ2-2
V gene: TRBV30
CDR3 protein: CAWAGGPYTGELFF
CDR3 DNA: TGTGCCTGGGCGGGGGGGCCTTACACCGGGGAGCTGTTTTTT